The 24 T cell receptor beta chains in this list originate from one sample, sequenced in a study of blood T cell repertoires in COVID-19 (dated by TCRdb to the early 2020s). Libraries were built with the immunoSEQ multiplex PCR assay. TCRdb's version of the immuneACCESS table is confined to in-frame rearrangements and falls short of the full clone set. An unresolved V gene accounts for under half of the shortfall where checked; the remainder is of unknown origin. This sample holds about 210,000 clones; approximately 80% were observed only once. The ten largest account for around 2.4% of the sample. What was sequenced was peripheral blood. The receptor source for this set is a middle-aged man who had recovered from COVID-19.

The chain combines TRBV14 with TRBJ2-1; TRBD2 agrees at 7 bases. The trim removed 4 bases at V and 9 bases at J, leaving 6 bases unmatched. The germline CDR1 and CDR2 sequences are SGHDN and FVKESK. This CDR3 region has 13 residues. The CDR3 reads CASSRGLVGEQFF. For the CDR3, the DNA is TGTGCCAGCAGCCGCGGACTAGTCGGTGAGCAGTTCTTC.

Only one count was recorded for this clone. The chain has TRBV9 and TRBJ2-7, with TRBD1 identical over 7 bases. CDR3 length: 13 amino acids. Germline lookup yields CDR1 SGDLS and CDR2 YYNGEE. Trimming took 1 base from V and 10 from J; bases not matched to a gene: 8. DNA of the CDR3: TGTGCCAGCAGCGTACGGCAGGGGGAACGTCAGTACTTC. Protein product: CASSVRQGERQYF.

The V call is TRBV7-9, the J call TRBJ2-1; D not resolved. The CDR3 is 14 residues long. The germline V gene has CDR1 SEHNR and CDR2 FQNEAQ (reference sequence). With 3 bases removed from V and 1 base from J, the gap between germline ends came to 7 bases. The CDR3 coding sequence is TGTGCCAGCAGCTTCCAGGATTCCTACAATGAGCAGTTCTTC. Protein: CASSFQDSYNEQFF.

This chain links TRBV5-1 with TRBJ1-1; TRBD1 aligns across 12 bases. With 3 bases clipped from V and 8 bases from J, the junction kept 11 bases outside the gene matches. CDR3 length equals 16 residues. The germline gives CDR1 SGHRS, CDR2 YFSETQ. The CDR3 loop is CASSWRVPGQGAEAFF. Written as DNA, the CDR3 is TGCGCCAGCAGCTGGCGCGTCCCGGGACAGGGGGCGGAAGCTTTCTTT.

The chain recombines TRBV27 with TRBJ2-7, with 8 bases identical to TRBD1. Germline V gene sequence: CDR1 MNHEY, CDR2 SMNVEV (reference sequence). The CDR3 totals 15 residues. V lost 6 bases, J lost 0 bases, and 7 bases stayed unmatched. DNA for the CDR3: TGTGCCAGCAGATGGACAGGGCGAAGCTCCTACGAGCAGTACTTC. As protein: CASRWTGRSSYEQYF.

V is TRBV4-3 and J is TRBJ2-1, with 8 positions matching TRBD2. V dropped 1 base and J dropped 5; count of bases not matched to a gene: 4. CDR1 and CDR2 (germline): LGHNA, YSLEER. The CDR3 totals 15 residues. Here the CDR3 reads CASSQVGLAHNEQFF. In DNA, the CDR3 is TGCGCCAGCAGCCAAGTAGGACTAGCCCACAATGAGCAGTTCTTC.

The chain recombines TRBV15 with TRBJ1-5; D perhaps matches TRBD1 (5 bases). Germline assignment: CDR1 LNHNV and CDR2 YYDKDF (reference sequence). The CDR3 spans 14 residues. V lost 5 bases and J 6 bases, leaving 14 bases between the germline ends. The CDR3, as DNA: TGTGCCACCAGCTTAATTGGGCAGGGTCAGCCCCAGCATTTT. Translation: CATSLIGQGQPQHF.

J is TRBJ1-3 and V is TRBV7-2, with D possibly matching TRBD1 (6 bases). Germline lookup yields CDR1 SGHTA and CDR2 FQGNSA. The CDR3 runs to 18 residues. Trimming stripped 4 bases from V and 0 bases from J, with 19 bases between. The CDR3 protein is CASSYLPGGGYSGNTIYF. The DNA of the CDR3 is TGTGCCAGCAGCTACCTCCCGGGGGGGGGCTACTCTGGAAACACCATATATTTT.

The chain couples TRBV4-1 to TRBJ2-5, with TRBD1 matching 7 bases. Trimming took 4 bases from V and 7 from J; bases not matched to a gene: 15. The germline V gene has CDR1 MGHRA and CDR2 YSYEKL. This CDR3 comprises 16 residues. CDR3 bases: TGCGCCAGCAGCCCTTGGACCCTCGACAGGGCAAGGACCCAGTACTTC. Translating it yields CASSPWTLDRARTQYF.

The V call is TRBV28, the J call TRBJ1-2, with 9 bases matching TRBD1. The CDR3 is 14 amino acids. Per germline, CDR1 MDHEN and CDR2 SYDVKM. The V and J ends lost 6 bases and 8 bases, in that order; junction bases with no gene match: 10. The CDR3 DNA follows: TGTGCCAGCAGAGGAACAGGGGGCGGGCACGGCTACACCTTC. Translated, it gives CASRGTGGGHGYTF.

This clone was picked up a small number of times. This chain connects TRBV7-2 to TRBJ2-7; 8 nucleotides match TRBD1. Germline trimming cut 0 bases from V and 3 bases from J; bases unmatched to any gene: 4. This CDR3 has 15 amino acids. Germline lookup yields CDR1 SGHTA and CDR2 FQGNSA. CDR3 in DNA: TGTGCCAGCAGCTTAGCGAGCGACAGGGGCTACGAGCAGTACTTC. It specifies CASSLASDRGYEQYF.

This clone was detected once. The chain has TRBV7-2 and TRBJ2-3; a possible D gene is TRBD1 (6 bases). The CDR3 is 11 residues long. CDR1 is SGHTA, CDR2 FQGNSA, per germline. Trimming left V 5 bases short and J 14 bases short, with 14 bases between. CDR3 sequence reads: CASSDAGVPYF. CDR3 DNA sequence: TGTGCCAGCAGCGACGCAGGGGTCCCGTATTTT.

This clone was seen a single time. The J gene is TRBJ1-1, the V gene TRBV18; 8 positions agree with TRBD1. V dropped 3 bases and J dropped 1; count of bases not matched to a gene: 1. The CDR3 is made up of 14 amino acids. Germline CDR1 reads KGHSH; CDR2 reads LQKENI. This chain's CDR3 is CASSPGQENTEAFF. CDR3 bases: TGTGCCAGCTCACCGGGACAGGAGAACACTGAAGCTTTCTTT.

The V and J genes are TRBV4-3 and TRBJ2-5; 10 bases map to TRBD2. The CDR3 has 18 residues. The germline V gene encodes CDR1 LGHNA and CDR2 YSLEER. V lost 2 bases to trimming and J lost 3 bases; unmatched junction nucleotides: 12. Written as DNA, the CDR3 is TGCGCCAGCAGCCAAAGGCTAGCGGGGGACCTCCTTAAAGAGACCCAGTACTTC. This translates into CASSQRLAGDLLKETQYF.

The table lists this clone with a few counts. The V and J genes are TRBV30 and TRBJ1-4; 10 nucleotides agree with TRBD1. V lost 4 bases to trimming and J lost 8 bases; unmatched junction nucleotides: 7. The CDR3 totals 14 residues. Per germline, CDR1 GTSNPN and CDR2 SVGIG (reference sequence). The CDR3 DNA sequence: TGTGCCTGGAATGGGGACAGGGGCCGAGAAAAACTGTTTTTT. Residues: CAWNGDRGREKLFF.

The V gene is TRBV30, the J gene TRBJ2-3, with 11 bases that match TRBD2. From germline, CDR1 is GTSNPN and CDR2 SVGIG (reference sequence). The CDR3 extends over 16 amino acids. V dropped 0 bases and J dropped 2; count of bases not matched to a gene: 4. CDR3 region: CAWSVPSGGPTDTQYF. The CDR3 nucleotides read TGTGCCTGGAGTGTCCCTAGCGGGGGGCCCACAGATACGCAGTATTTT.

The gene calls are TRBV6-5 and TRBJ2-1; D is uncertain. Per germline, CDR1 MNHEY and CDR2 SVGAGI. The length of the CDR3 is 15 residues. Trimming removed 6 bases from V and 8 bases from J, with 20 bases in between. Here the CDR3 reads CASRSGTPRFDEQFF. The DNA of the CDR3 is TGTGCCAGCAGGTCAGGAACTCCCAGATTCGATGAGCAGTTCTTC.

CDR3: CASSSNRGGEKLFF. In DNA form, the CDR3 reads TGTGCCAGCAGCTCAAACAGGGGCGGTGAAAAACTGTTTTTT. The chain combines TRBV11-3 with TRBJ1-4; 7 bases agree with TRBD1. This CDR3 contains 14 residues. V shed 4 bases, J shed 7 bases, and the junction held 6 bases outside the gene matches. Germline V lookup: CDR1 SGHNT, CDR2 YENEEA.

The CDR3 loop is CASSPLSGANVLTF. CDR3 DNA: TGTGCCAGCAGTCCCCTCTCTGGGGCCAACGTCCTGACTTTC. The V gene is TRBV27, the J gene TRBJ2-6; D gene ambiguous. Trimming pared 5 bases from V and 0 bases from J, leaving 5 bases between. The CDR3 consists of 14 residues. Germline-derived CDR1 and CDR2 are MNHEY and SMNVEV (reference sequence).

This chain connects TRBV29-1 to TRBJ2-5; weak D call: TRBD2 (7 bases). The CDR3 runs to 13 residues. V was trimmed by 6 bases and J by 7 bases, leaving 18 bases between them. Germline V CDR1 and CDR2: SQVTM, ANQGSEA. The CDR3 sequence is CSVKRGGPGTQYF. The CDR3 DNA reads TGCAGCGTAAAAAGGGGGGGGCCGGGGACCCAGTACTTC.

This sequence joins TRBV9 and TRBJ2-2, with 8 bases fitting TRBD2. The germline V gene encodes CDR1 SGDLS and CDR2 YYNGEE. The V segment lost 0 bases and the J segment 7 bases; nucleotides outside the gene matches: 8. The CDR3 totals 16 residues. This CDR3 is CASSVVSGIRGGELFF. In nucleotides, the CDR3 is TGTGCCAGCAGCGTAGTTAGCGGGATACGTGGCGGGGAGCTGTTTTTT.

The chain joins TRBV5-4 to TRBJ2-1, with D possibly TRBD2 on 6 matching bases. The V gene lost 7 bases and the J gene lost 8 bases, with 16 bases spanning the gap. Germline lookup yields CDR1 SGHNT and CDR2 YYREEE (reference sequence). CDR3 length: 13 residues. The CDR3 DNA is TGTGCCAGCCCTTCGACTAGTGGGGATGAGCAGTTCTTC. Its translation is CASPSTSGDEQFF.

This clone appeared a few times. V and J are TRBV9 and TRBJ2-3; D may be TRBD2 (6 bases). Deletions cut 0 bases from V and 3 bases from J, with 11 bases between. This CDR3 spans 15 amino acids. Germline CDR1 is SGDLS and CDR2 is YYNGEE. The CDR3 region has the DNA TGTGCCAGCAGCGTAGAATGGAGGGTGACAGATACGCAGTATTTT. Translated: CASSVEWRVTDTQYF. The variable domain in full, with the rest retrieved from reference TRBV9 and TRBJ2-3, is DSGVTQTPKHLITATGQRVTLRCSPRSGDLSVYWYQQSLDQGLQFLIQYYNGEERAKGNILERFSAQQFPDLHSELNLSSLELGDSALYFCASSVEWRVTDTQYFGPGTRLTVL.

The rearrangement uses TRBV18 and TRBJ2-7; TRBD2 agrees at 14 bases. Germline V lookup: CDR1 KGHSH, CDR2 LQKENI. The CDR3 loop spans 16 amino acids. V trimming: 4 bases; J trimming: 2 bases; junction bases outside the gene matches: 4. The CDR3 DNA follows: TGTGCCAGCTCACGGACTAGCGGGGGGACAACCTACGAGCAGTACTTC. Its protein is CASSRTSGGTTYEQYF.